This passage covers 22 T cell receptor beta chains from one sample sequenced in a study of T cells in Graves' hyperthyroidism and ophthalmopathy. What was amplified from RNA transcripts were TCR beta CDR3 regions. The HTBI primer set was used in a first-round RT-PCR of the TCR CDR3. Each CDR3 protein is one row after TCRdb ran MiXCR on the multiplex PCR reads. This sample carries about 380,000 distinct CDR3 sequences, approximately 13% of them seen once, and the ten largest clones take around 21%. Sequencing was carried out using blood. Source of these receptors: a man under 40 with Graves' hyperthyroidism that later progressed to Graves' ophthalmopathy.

CDR3 in amino acids: CASSPRTDRNIQYF. Written as DNA, the CDR3 is TGTGCCAGCAGCCCACGGACAGATAGGAACATTCAGTACTTC. This chain joins TRBV9 and TRBJ2-4; D might be TRBD1 (6 bases). Trimming stripped 4 bases from V and 7 bases from J, with 15 bases between. The CDR3 is 14 residues long. Germline lookup yields CDR1 SGDLS and CDR2 YYNGEE.

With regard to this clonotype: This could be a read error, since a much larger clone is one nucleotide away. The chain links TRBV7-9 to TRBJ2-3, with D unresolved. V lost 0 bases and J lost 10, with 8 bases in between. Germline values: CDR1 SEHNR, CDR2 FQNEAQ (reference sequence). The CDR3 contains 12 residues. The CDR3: CASSLAVDAQYF. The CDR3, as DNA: TGTGCCAGCAGCTTAGCGGTTGATGCGCAGTATTTT.

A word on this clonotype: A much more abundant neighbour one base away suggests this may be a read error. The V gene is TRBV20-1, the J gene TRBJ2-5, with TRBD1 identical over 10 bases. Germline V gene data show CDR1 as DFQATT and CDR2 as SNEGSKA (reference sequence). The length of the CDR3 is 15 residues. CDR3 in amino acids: CSAREGQGRRETQCF. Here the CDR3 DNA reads TGCAGTGCTAGAGAGGGACAGGGGCGGAGGGAGACCCAGTGCTTC.

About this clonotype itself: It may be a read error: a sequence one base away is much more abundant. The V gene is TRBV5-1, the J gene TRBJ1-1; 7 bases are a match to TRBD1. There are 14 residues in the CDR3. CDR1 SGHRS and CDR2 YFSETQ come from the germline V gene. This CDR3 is CTSSLAGGDTEAFF. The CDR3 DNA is TGCACCAGCAGCTTGGCAGGGGGGGACACTGAAGCTTTCTTT.

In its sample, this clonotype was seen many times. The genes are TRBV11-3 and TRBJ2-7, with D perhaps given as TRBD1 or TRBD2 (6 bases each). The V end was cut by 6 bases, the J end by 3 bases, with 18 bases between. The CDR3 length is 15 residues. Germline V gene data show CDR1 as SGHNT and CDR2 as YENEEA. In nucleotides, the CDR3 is TGTGCCAGCAGTTCGAGGGGGGCTGGGGACTACGAGCAGTACTTC. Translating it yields CASSSRGAGDYEQYF. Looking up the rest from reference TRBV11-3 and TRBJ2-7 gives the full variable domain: EAGVVQSPRYKIIEKKQPVAFWCNPISGHNTLYWYLQNLGQGPELLIRYENEEAVDDSQLPKDRFSAERLKGVDSTLKIQPAELGDSAVYLCASSSRGAGDYEQYFGPGTRLTVT.

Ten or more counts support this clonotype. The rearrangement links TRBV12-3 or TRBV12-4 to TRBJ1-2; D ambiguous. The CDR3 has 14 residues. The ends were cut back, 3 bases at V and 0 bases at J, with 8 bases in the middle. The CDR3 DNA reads TGTGCCAGCAGTTTCCGGGGTTCTAACTATGGCTACACCTTC. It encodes CASSFRGSNYGYTF.

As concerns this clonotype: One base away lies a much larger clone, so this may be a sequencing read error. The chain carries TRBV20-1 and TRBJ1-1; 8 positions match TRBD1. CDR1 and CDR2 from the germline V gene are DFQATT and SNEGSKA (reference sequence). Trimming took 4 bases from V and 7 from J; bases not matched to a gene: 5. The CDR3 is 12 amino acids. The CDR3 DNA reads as TGCAGTGCTATGAAACAGGGGGATGAAGCTTTCTTT. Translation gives CSAMKQGDEAFF.

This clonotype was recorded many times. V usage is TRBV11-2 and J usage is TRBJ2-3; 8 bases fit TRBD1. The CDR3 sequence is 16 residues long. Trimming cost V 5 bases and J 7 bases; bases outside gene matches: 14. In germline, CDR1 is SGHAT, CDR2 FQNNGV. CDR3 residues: CASSTFRTGRIYTQYF. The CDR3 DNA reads TGTGCCAGCAGCACCTTCCGGACAGGGAGGATTTATACGCAGTATTTT.

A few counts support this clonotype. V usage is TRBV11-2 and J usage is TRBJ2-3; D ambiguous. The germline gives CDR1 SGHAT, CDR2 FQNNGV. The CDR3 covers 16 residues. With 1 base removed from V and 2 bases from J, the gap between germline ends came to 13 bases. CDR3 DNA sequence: TGTGCCAGCAGCTTAGGGTCTGCCTTCCTCACAGATACGCAGTATTTT. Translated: CASSLGSAFLTDTQYF.

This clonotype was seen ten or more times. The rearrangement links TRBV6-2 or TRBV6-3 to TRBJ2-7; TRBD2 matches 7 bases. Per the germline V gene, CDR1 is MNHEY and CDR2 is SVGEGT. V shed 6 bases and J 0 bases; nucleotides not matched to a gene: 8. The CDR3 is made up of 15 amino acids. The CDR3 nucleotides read TGTGCCAGCAGCCTCGGGTGGACTAGCTCCTACGAGCAGTACTTC. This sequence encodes CASSLGWTSSYEQYF.

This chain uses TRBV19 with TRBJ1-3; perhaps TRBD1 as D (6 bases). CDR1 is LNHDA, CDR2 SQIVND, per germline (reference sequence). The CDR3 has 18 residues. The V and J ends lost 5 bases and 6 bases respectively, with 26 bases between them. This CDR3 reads CASSRRSGDTYLPNTIYF. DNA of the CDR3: TGTGCCAGTAGTCGGAGGTCGGGGGACACCTATCTGCCAAACACCATATATTTT. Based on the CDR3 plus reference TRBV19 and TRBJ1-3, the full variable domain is DGGITQSPKYLFRKEGQNVTLSCEQNLNHDAMYWYRQDPGQGLRLIYYSQIVNDFQKGDIAEGYSVSREKKESFPLTVTSAQKNPTAFYLCASSRRSGDTYLPNTIYFGEGSWLTVV.

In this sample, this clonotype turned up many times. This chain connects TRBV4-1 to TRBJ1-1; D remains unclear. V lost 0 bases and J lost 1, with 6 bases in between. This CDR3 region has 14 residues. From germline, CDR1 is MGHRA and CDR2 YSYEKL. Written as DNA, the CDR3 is TGCGCCAGCAGCCAAGAAGCCAGGAACACTGAAGCTTTCTTT. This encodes CASSQEARNTEAFF.

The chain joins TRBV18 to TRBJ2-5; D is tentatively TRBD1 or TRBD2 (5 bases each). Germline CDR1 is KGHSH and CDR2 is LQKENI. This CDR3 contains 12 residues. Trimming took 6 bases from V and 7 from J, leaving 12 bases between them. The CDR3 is CASSRDQPTQYF. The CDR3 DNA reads TGTGCCAGCTCCCGGGACCAACCGACCCAGTACTTC.

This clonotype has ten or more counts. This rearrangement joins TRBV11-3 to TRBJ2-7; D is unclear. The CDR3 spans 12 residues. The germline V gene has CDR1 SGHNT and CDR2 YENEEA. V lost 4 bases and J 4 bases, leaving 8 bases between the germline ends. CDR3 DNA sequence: TGTGCCAGCAGCTCTGACGAGTACGAGCAGTACTTC. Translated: CASSSDEYEQYF.

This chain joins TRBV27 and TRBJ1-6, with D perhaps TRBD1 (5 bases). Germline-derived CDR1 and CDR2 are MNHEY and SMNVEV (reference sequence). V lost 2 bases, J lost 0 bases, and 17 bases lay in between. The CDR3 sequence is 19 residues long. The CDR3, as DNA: TGTGCCAGCAGTTTAACGAAGGGACGGCCGAGCTCCTATAATTCACCCCTCCACTTT. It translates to CASSLTKGRPSSYNSPLHF.

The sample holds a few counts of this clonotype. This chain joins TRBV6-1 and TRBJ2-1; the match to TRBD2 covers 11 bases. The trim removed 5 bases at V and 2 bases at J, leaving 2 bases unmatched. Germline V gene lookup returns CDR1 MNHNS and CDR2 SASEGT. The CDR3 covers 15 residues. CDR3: CASSKTSGAYNEQFF. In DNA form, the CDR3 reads TGTGCCAGCAGTAAGACTAGCGGGGCCTACAATGAGCAGTTCTTC.

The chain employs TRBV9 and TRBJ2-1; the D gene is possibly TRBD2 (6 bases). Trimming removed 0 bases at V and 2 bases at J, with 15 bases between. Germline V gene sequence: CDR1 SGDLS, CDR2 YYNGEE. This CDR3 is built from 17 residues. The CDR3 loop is CASSVGGGRTTYNEQFF. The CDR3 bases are TGTGCCAGCAGCGTAGGCGGCGGCAGGACTACCTACAATGAGCAGTTCTTC.

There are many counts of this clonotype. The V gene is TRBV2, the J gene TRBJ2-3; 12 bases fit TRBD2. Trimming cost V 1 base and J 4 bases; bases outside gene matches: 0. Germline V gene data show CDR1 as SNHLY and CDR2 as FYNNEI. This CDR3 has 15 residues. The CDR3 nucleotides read TGTGCCAGCAGTGAAGGACTAGCGGGGGCAGATACGCAGTATTTT. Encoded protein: CASSEGLAGADTQYF.

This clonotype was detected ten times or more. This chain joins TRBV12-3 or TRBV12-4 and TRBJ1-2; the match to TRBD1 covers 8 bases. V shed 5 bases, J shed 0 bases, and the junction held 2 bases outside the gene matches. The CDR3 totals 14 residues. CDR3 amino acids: CASSLDRANYGYTF. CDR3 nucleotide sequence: TGTGCCAGCAGTCTGGACAGGGCTAACTATGGCTACACCTTC.

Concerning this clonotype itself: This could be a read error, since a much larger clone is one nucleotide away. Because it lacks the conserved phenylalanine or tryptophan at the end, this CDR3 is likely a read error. CDR3 sequence (DNA): TGCAGTGCTAGGGGATGGCATGGCTACACCCTC. It codes for CSARGWHGYTL. The chain couples TRBV20-1 to TRBJ1-2, with D unresolved. The CDR3 length is 11 residues. Germline V gene lookup returns CDR1 DFQATT and CDR2 SNEGSKA (reference sequence). Trimming pared 3 bases from V and 6 bases from J, leaving 8 bases between.

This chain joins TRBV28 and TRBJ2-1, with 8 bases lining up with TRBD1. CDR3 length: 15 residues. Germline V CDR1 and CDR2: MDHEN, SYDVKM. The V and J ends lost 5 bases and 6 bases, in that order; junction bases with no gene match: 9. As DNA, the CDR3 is TGTGCCAGCAGTCTCACATGGACAGGGCCCAATGAGCAGTTCTTC. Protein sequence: CASSLTWTGPNEQFF.

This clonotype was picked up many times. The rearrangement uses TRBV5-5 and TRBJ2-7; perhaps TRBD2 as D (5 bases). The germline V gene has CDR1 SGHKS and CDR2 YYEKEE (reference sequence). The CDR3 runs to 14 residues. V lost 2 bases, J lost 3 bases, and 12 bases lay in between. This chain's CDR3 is CASSLRLAYYEQYF. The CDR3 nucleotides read TGTGCCAGCAGCTTAAGGCTAGCCTACTACGAGCAGTACTTC. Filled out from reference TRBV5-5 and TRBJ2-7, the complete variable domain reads DAGVTQSPTHLIKTRGQQVTLRCSPISGHKSVSWYQQVLGQGPQFIFQYYEKEERGRGNFPDRFSARQFPNYSSELNVNALLLGDSALYLCASSLRLAYYEQYFGPGTRLTVT.